Shown below are 9 T cell receptor beta chains from a single sample sequenced in a study of memory CD8 T cells in hepatitis C reinfection. Time point of the sample: pre-reinfection, 55 to 20 weeks before reinfection detection. Sorted cells were sequenced directly ex vivo without any in vitro expansion. Repertoires were generated with immunoSEQ multiplex PCR, while TCRdb's copy carries only in-frame clones and drops some. The data contain just over 50,000 clones, roughly nine tenths of them singletons. The sequencing input was naive CD8+ T cells sorted from blood. These receptors were taken from a man between 18 and 29 years old with hepatitis C virus infection.

V and J are TRBV2 and TRBJ2-2; tentatively, D is TRBD1 (6 bases). This CDR3 contains 15 residues. CDR1 and CDR2 from the germline V gene are SNHLY and FYNNEI. Here the CDR3 reads CARRDMDANTGELFF. DNA for the CDR3: TGTGCACGCCGGGACATGGACGCGAACACCGGGGAGCTGTTTTTT.

This clone was picked up a small number of times. This sequence joins TRBV6-6 and TRBJ1-5, with D hard to call. The V and J ends lost 4 bases and 9 bases respectively, with 7 bases between them. The CDR3 sequence is 11 residues long. The germline V gene encodes CDR1 MNHNY and CDR2 SVGAGI (reference sequence). CDR3 sequence reads: CASSSGLPQHF. For the CDR3, the DNA is TGTGCCAGCAGTTCCGGTTTGCCCCAGCATTTT.

The rearrangement uses TRBV9 and TRBJ2-2; D may be TRBD1 (6 bases). The germline V gene encodes CDR1 SGDLS and CDR2 YYNGEE. V lost 6 bases, J lost 0 bases, and 9 bases lay in between. The CDR3 spans 14 residues. CDR3 sequence: CASTDSANTGELFF. The CDR3 DNA reads TGTGCCAGCACGGACAGCGCGAACACCGGGGAGCTGTTTTTT.

The chain joins TRBV19 to TRBJ2-5, with D tentatively TRBD2 (6 bases). The end of the DNA is better explained by TRBJ2-7, so the J call may be wrong. The germline CDR1 and CDR2 sequences are LNHDA and SQIVND (reference sequence). This CDR3 region has 14 residues. CDR3 sequence: CASSRGGASDEQYF. The CDR3, as DNA: TGTGCCAGTAGTCGCGGCGGGGCTTCCGACGAGCAGTACTTC.

Turning to this clone: One junction end does not reproduce the germline sequence, and a read error may be involved. The chain links TRBV27 to TRBJ2-1, with TRBD1 matching over 11 bases. From germline, CDR1 is MNHEY and CDR2 SMNVEV (reference sequence). The CDR3 has 12 residues. The CDR3 is CASDTGTGGMIF. The CDR3 DNA sequence: TGTGCCAGCGATACCGGGACAGGGGGTATGATCTTC.

The J gene is TRBJ1-1, the V gene TRBV19, with D hard to call. Germline-derived CDR1 and CDR2 are LNHDA and SQIVND (reference sequence). CDR3 length: 13 residues. Deletions cut 5 bases from V and 0 bases from J, with 7 bases between. DNA for the CDR3: TGTGCCAGTAGTTCGGACTTGAACACTGAAGCTTTCTTT. Translating gives CASSSDLNTEAFF.

The chain couples TRBV28 to TRBJ2-7; D might be TRBD2 (5 bases). The CDR3 is 15 amino acids. Germline CDR1 is MDHEN and CDR2 is SYDVKM. Trimming cost V 5 bases and J 0 bases, with 14 bases left between them. Here the CDR3 reads CASSPTTGFSYEQYF. DNA of the CDR3: TGTGCCAGCAGTCCCACAACGGGGTTCTCCTACGAGCAGTACTTC.

The V gene is TRBV4-1, the J gene TRBJ1-5; 10 nucleotides line up with TRBD1. Germline assignment: CDR1 MGHRA and CDR2 YSYEKL. The CDR3 spans 16 residues. Germline trimming cut 1 base from V and 5 bases from J; bases unmatched to any gene: 5. DNA for the CDR3: TGCGCCAGCAGCCAAGCGGTAGGACAGGGGGATCAGCCCCAGCATTTT. Its protein is CASSQAVGQGDQPQHF.

This clone was recorded only once. The chain links TRBV19 to TRBJ2-1; no definite D call. Trimming took off 3 bases at V and 0 bases at J, with 9 bases between the two ends. The germline V gene has CDR1 LNHDA and CDR2 SQIVND (reference sequence). This CDR3 region has 15 residues. CDR3 protein: CASSIPPLSYNEQFF. The CDR3, as DNA: TGTGCCAGTAGTATCCCCCCCCTCTCCTACAATGAGCAGTTCTTC.